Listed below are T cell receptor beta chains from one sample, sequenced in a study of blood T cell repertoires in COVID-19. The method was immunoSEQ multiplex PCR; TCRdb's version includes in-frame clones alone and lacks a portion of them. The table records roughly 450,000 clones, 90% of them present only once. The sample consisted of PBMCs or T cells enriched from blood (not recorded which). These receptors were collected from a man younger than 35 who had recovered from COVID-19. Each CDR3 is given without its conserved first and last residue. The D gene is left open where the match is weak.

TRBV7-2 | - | ASSPTGSSGNTIY
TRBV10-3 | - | ATTDRSLTETQY
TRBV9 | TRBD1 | ASSVEGTGYEQY
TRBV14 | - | ASSQRLGTGAYNEQF
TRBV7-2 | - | ASSFLPRLGGELF
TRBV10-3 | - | AINSQGLNTEAF
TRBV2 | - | ASTPFEKLF
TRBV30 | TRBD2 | AWSLGTSGSWDEQF
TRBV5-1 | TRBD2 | ASSQTSGDTDTQY
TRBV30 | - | AWSVFGTQNSPLH
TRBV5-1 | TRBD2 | ASSLVSGGHEQY
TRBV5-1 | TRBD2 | ASSIAGVFGELF
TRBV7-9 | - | ASSLVAETQY
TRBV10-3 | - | AISEFGSEDYGYT
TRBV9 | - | ASSGSGYEAF
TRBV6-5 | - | ASGRVSTNYGYT
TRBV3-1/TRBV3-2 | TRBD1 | ASSQTGSNSPLH
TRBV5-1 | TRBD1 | ASSQTGDYTEAF
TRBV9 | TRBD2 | ASSAGLATTTGEQY
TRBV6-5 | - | ASMVEEAKNIQY
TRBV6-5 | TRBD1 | ASSNPRTGHYGYT
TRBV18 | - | ASSPEAFAYNEQF
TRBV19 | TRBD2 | ASTPGTSGSPLRF
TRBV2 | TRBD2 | ASSGPRLAGGNEQF
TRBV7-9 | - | ASSLEVVGATNEKLF
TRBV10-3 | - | AISSERNTGELF
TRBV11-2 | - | ASSSAGLTIYDEQF
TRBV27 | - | ASSLPRQVLGNTIY
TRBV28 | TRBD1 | ASSPRTGNEQY
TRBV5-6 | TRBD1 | ASSWQTGNGGYT
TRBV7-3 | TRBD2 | ASSLTGTSALNEQF
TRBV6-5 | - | ASSYSRTPSNQPQH
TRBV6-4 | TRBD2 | ASSFKLAVIPNEQF
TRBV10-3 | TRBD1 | AISDGTGVQPQH
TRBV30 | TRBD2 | AFGRTSYEQY
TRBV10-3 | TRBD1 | AISSGNTGGGYT
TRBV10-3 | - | AISDGEVDTQY
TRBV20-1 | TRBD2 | SASEGGRALLSTGELF
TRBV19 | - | ASSMRANYGYT
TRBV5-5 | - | ASSLWTEYNSPLH
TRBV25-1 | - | ASSEGPEQY
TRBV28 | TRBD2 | ASSLGGRVETQY
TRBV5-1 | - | ASSFLQGGDTEAF
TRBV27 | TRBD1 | ASSKARDRVGEGNYNEQF
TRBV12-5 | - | ASGLSHHLETQGNQPQH
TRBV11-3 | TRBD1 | ASSSRPGTDS
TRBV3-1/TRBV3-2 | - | ASSPNRVGSPLH
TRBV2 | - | ASSDKTNYGYT
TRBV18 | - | ASSPPVGGAQH
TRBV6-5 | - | ASSNGNTIY
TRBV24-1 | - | ATSDPDQPQH